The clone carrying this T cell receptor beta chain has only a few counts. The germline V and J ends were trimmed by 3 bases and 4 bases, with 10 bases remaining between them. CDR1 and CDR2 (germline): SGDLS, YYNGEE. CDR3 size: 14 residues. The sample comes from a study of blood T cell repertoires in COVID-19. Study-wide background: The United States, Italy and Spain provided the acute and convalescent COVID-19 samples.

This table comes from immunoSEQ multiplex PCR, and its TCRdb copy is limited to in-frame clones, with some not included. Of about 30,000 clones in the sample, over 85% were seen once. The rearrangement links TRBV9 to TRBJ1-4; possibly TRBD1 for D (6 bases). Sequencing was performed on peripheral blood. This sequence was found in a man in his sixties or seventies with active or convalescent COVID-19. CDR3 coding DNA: TGTGCCAGCAGCGCACAGGGCAATAATGAAAAACTGTTTTTT. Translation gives CASSAQGNNEKLFF.